Sequencing of this T cell receptor beta chain was carried out in a study of T cells in localized non-small cell lung cancer. Study results and limitations: Heterogeneity remains possible because sequencing was limited to only one tumor region. Among blood samples, higher T cell density accompanied longer overall survival. Uninvolved adjacent lung had the highest recorded T cell clonality, with tumor below it.

Assay: immunoSEQ multiplex PCR; the TCRdb copy retains only in-frame clones and omits some. The sample has about 25,000 clones, about 92% seen once; the top ten hold approximately 16%. For this clone: The antigen is not known.

This CDR3 is 19 amino acids long. The V segment lost 0 bases and the J segment 6 bases; nucleotides outside the gene matches: 15. The germline CDR1 and CDR2 sequences are LGHNA and YNFKEQ. This receptor was taken from a man aged 40 to 69 with stage III squamous cell lung carcinoma. The material was peripheral blood, obtained before any cancer treatment. The chain employs TRBV4-2 and TRBJ2-3; 10 bases align to TRBD2. The CDR3 nucleotides are TGTGCCAGCAGCCAAGATGAAGGATCTAGCGGGGGCCCCCTGGATACGCAGTATTTT. It is translated as CASSQDEGSSGGPLDTQYF.